The 28 T cell receptor beta chains below were found in one sample sequenced in a study of cytomegalovirus exposure and HLA in healthy donors. Researchers ran the PCR with 60 Vbeta and 13 Jbeta primers. Here immunoSEQ multiplex PCR was the method, and the copy in TCRdb shows in-frame clones only, minus some. This sample carries some 160,000 clones, roughly 85% of them seen once, and the ten largest clones take under 0.9%. The specimen was PBMCs. Source of these receptors: a woman in her thirties or forties in good health and CMV-seronegative.

This sequence joins TRBV6-4 and TRBJ2-3, with D possibly TRBD2 on 5 matching bases. CDR3 length: 13 amino acids. Germline V CDR1 and CDR2: MRHNA, SNTAGT. V lost 8 bases and J lost 3, with 12 bases in between. The DNA for the CDR3 is TGTGCCAGCTCAATGGACTTTACAGATACGCAGTATTTT. Encoded protein: CASSMDFTDTQYF.

This clone has just a few counts. The CDR3 DNA reads as TGTGCCAGCAGCAGGACTAGCGGGTCGAACACCGGGGAGCTGTTTTTT. As protein: CASSRTSGSNTGELFF. The chain joins TRBV6-4 to TRBJ2-2; 11 nucleotides match TRBD2. The CDR3 has 16 residues. Germline CDR1 MRHNA, CDR2 SNTAGT. V lost 6 bases to trimming and J lost 0 bases; unmatched junction nucleotides: 3.

This chain connects TRBV5-4 to TRBJ2-7; possible D gene TRBD1, 6 bases. Trimming pared 1 base from V and 2 bases from J, leaving 19 bases between. The CDR3 is 17 amino acids. From germline, CDR1 is SGHNT and CDR2 YYREEE (reference sequence). The CDR3 DNA sequence: TGTGCCAGCAGCTTGCGGGCAACAGGGCCCACGACCTACGAGCAGTACTTC. Translation: CASSLRATGPTTYEQYF.

The chain combines TRBV5-4 with TRBJ2-7; 12 positions match TRBD2. Germline CDR1 and CDR2: SGHNT and YYREEE (reference sequence). The trim removed 4 bases at V and 5 bases at J, leaving 13 bases unmatched. The CDR3 is 17 amino acids. For the CDR3, the DNA is TGTGCCAGCAGCCCGGGGGGTCTAGCGGGGGGGCTGAACGAGCAGTACTTC. Protein: CASSPGGLAGGLNEQYF.

V gene TRBV18 combines with J gene TRBJ2-7, with 7 bases aligning to TRBD2. The CDR3 loop spans 16 amino acids. The germline CDR1 and CDR2 sequences are KGHSH and LQKENI. V gave up 0 bases and J gave up 3 bases; unmatched junction bases: 8. The DNA for the CDR3 is TGTGCCAGCTCACCACCACGGGGGGAGGGCCTCTACGAGCAGTACTTC. As protein: CASSPPRGEGLYEQYF. Full variable domain (rest looked up from reference TRBV18 and TRBJ2-7): NAGVMQNPRHLVRRRGQEARLRCSPMKGHSHVYWYRQLPEEGLKFMVYLQKENIIDESGMPKERFSAEFPKEGPSILRIQQVVRGDSAAYFCASSPPRGEGLYEQYFGPGTRLTVT.

The CDR3 here is CASSPQGGGNQPQHF. CDR3 sequence (DNA): TGTGCCAGCAGCCCGCAGGGTGGGGGGAATCAGCCCCAGCATTTT. This rearrangement joins TRBV7-2 to TRBJ1-5; a weak D match, TRBD1 (5 bases). The CDR3 runs to 15 residues. Per germline, CDR1 SGHTA and CDR2 FQGNSA. Trimming stripped 5 bases from V and 4 bases from J, with 15 bases between.

The genes are TRBV27 and TRBJ2-2, with 10 bases that match TRBD1. Looked up from germline, CDR1 is MNHEY and CDR2 is SMNVEV (reference sequence). This CDR3 spans 15 amino acids. V lost 3 bases, J lost 4 bases, and 2 bases stayed unmatched. CDR3 DNA: TGTGCCAGCAGTTTGGGACAGGGGAGCACCGGGGAGCTGTTTTTT. Its protein is CASSLGQGSTGELFF.

CDR3 region: CASREGYSNQPQHF. The CDR3 nucleotides read TGTGCCAGTCGGGAGGGATATAGCAATCAGCCCCAGCATTTT. The chain combines TRBV27 with TRBJ1-5; no firm D call. This CDR3 has 14 residues. V was clipped by 9 bases and J by 0 bases, with 12 bases between them. The germline V gene has CDR1 MNHEY and CDR2 SMNVEV (reference sequence).

V is TRBV27 and J is TRBJ2-4; TRBD2 is a possible D gene (5 bases). CDR3 length: 15 residues. Between the trimmed V and J ends, which lost 5 bases and 2 bases, there was a span of 13 bases. From germline, CDR1 is MNHEY and CDR2 SMNVEV (reference sequence). The CDR3 DNA follows: TGTGCCAGCAGTCCGTATGGAGGAACCAAAAACATTCAGTACTTC. It translates to CASSPYGGTKNIQYF.

For the CDR3, the DNA is TGTGCCAGCAGCTTGACAGGACAGGGGGCGGGCAATCAGCCCCAGCATTTT. This encodes CASSLTGQGAGNQPQHF. The chain carries TRBV5-4 and TRBJ1-5, with 11 positions matching TRBD1. CDR3 length: 17 amino acids. The junction had 5 bases not matched to a gene; V was cut back by 1 base and J by 2 bases. Germline assignment: CDR1 SGHNT and CDR2 YYREEE (reference sequence).

The chain uses TRBV5-1 and TRBJ1-4; 7 nucleotides agree with TRBD1. V shed 4 bases and J 8 bases; nucleotides not matched to a gene: 5. This CDR3 region has 13 residues. Germline V CDR1 and CDR2: SGHRS, YFSETQ. CDR3 residues: CASSTQGGEKLFF. For the CDR3, the DNA is TGCGCCAGCAGCACTCAGGGGGGAGAAAAACTGTTTTTT.

The chain carries TRBV7-8 and TRBJ1-6, with 10 positions matching TRBD1. The germline V gene has CDR1 SGHVS and CDR2 FQNEAQ. The J segment lost 7 bases and the V segment lost 4 bases, leaving 4 bases of the junction unmatched. The CDR3 runs to 15 residues. This CDR3 reads CASSSGQGTNSPLHF. In DNA, the CDR3 is TGTGCCAGCAGCTCGGGACAGGGGACGAATTCACCCCTCCACTTT. The entire variable domain, with the rest obtained from reference TRBV7-8 and TRBJ1-6, is as follows: GAGVSQSPRYKVAKRGQDVALRCDPISGHVSLFWYQQALGQGPEFLTYFQNEAQLDKSGLPSDRFFAERPEGSVSTLKIQRTQQEDSAVYLCASSSGQGTNSPLHFGNGTRLTVT.

This clone was recorded only once. This chain connects TRBV4-1 to TRBJ1-3, with TRBD1 as a possible D gene (5 bases). CDR1 and CDR2 (germline): MGHRA, YSYEKL. The V gene lost 4 bases and the J gene lost 3 bases, with 25 bases spanning the gap. The CDR3 sequence is 19 residues long. This chain's CDR3 is CASSRGGDLGRGGGNTIYF. The CDR3 DNA sequence: TGCGCCAGCAGCCGGGGCGGGGACTTGGGTCGAGGTGGTGGAAACACCATATATTTT.

This clone has a single count. The rearrangement links TRBV9 to TRBJ2-7; D might be TRBD2 (6 bases). CDR3 length: 16 amino acids. V lost 4 bases, J lost 2 bases, and 19 bases lay in between. Germline V gene lookup returns CDR1 SGDLS and CDR2 YYNGEE. CDR3 DNA: TGTGCCAGCAGCTCCCCGGTGGGGGGACCTACCTACGAGCAGTACTTC. As protein: CASSSPVGGPTYEQYF.

The rearrangement links TRBV10-3 to TRBJ1-1; 7 positions agree with TRBD1. This CDR3 is built from 16 residues. The V segment lost 0 bases and the J segment 11 bases; nucleotides outside the gene matches: 15. The germline V gene encodes CDR1 ENHRY and CDR2 SYGVKD. DNA for the CDR3: TGTGCCATCAGTGAGTCGAGTGAGGGGGCCCTTCTCGGCGCTTTCTTT. It encodes CAISESSEGALLGAFF.

The rearrangement links TRBV27 to TRBJ1-1; D is undetermined. The V gene's germline CDR1 is MNHEY and CDR2 SMNVEV (reference sequence). With 5 bases removed from V and 2 bases from J, the gap between germline ends came to 9 bases. This CDR3 comprises 13 residues. CDR3 DNA: TGTGCCAGCAGTCCACAGAGAAACACTGAAGCTTTCTTT. Its protein product is CASSPQRNTEAFF.

The J gene is TRBJ2-7, the V gene TRBV30; possible D gene TRBD2, 5 bases. CDR3 length: 15 amino acids. CDR1 is GTSNPN, CDR2 SVGIG, per germline (reference sequence). V was trimmed by 2 bases and J by 7 bases, leaving 21 bases between them. CDR3 in amino acids: CAWSFTPGRTGEQYF. Here the CDR3 DNA reads TGTGCCTGGAGTTTCACCCCTGGTCGAACGGGGGAGCAGTACTTC. Variable domain in full (rest from reference TRBV30 and TRBJ2-7): SQTIHQWPATLVQPVGSPLSLECTVEGTSNPNLYWYRQAAGRGLQLLFYSVGIGQISSEVPQNLSASRPQDRQFILSSKKLLLSDSGFYLCAWSFTPGRTGEQYFGPGTRLTVT.

This clone was seen a handful of times. The rearrangement joins TRBV6-6 to TRBJ2-7; D is undetermined. Germline values: CDR1 MNHNY, CDR2 SVGAGI (reference sequence). This CDR3 has 13 amino acids. V lost 3 bases to trimming and J lost 3 bases, with 9 bases between them. The CDR3 is CASSYGEDYEQYF. The CDR3 DNA reads as TGTGCCAGCAGTTATGGAGAAGACTACGAGCAGTACTTC.

The V gene is TRBV27, the J gene TRBJ1-1; no reliable D call. Trimming removed 5 bases at V and 1 base at J, with 11 bases between. The CDR3 extends over 14 amino acids. Germline assignment: CDR1 MNHEY and CDR2 SMNVEV (reference sequence). This chain's CDR3 is CASSLRRGNTEAFF. The CDR3 DNA follows: TGTGCCAGCAGTCTACGCCGGGGGAACACTGAAGCTTTCTTT.

This clone was counted a few times. The CDR3, as DNA: TGTGCCAGCAGGACGGACAGGCTTGCAACTAATGAAAAACTGTTTTTT. Protein: CASRTDRLATNEKLFF. V usage is TRBV2 and J usage is TRBJ1-4; TRBD1 agrees at 7 bases. The CDR3 contains 16 residues. With 6 bases clipped from V and 0 bases from J, the junction kept 7 bases outside the gene matches. The germline V gene has CDR1 SNHLY and CDR2 FYNNEI.

The chain uses TRBV7-2 and TRBJ1-1; 8 nucleotides align to TRBD1. Trimming took 5 bases from V and 2 from J; bases not matched to a gene: 10. Germline V CDR1 and CDR2: SGHTA, FQGNSA. This CDR3 spans 16 amino acids. CDR3 DNA sequence: TGTGCCAGCAGCGCTACCGGGACAGGTGGCAACACTGAAGCTTTCTTT. As protein: CASSATGTGGNTEAFF.

This clone has just a few counts. The rearrangement uses TRBV27 and TRBJ1-4; the D gene is possibly TRBD1 (5 bases). Trimming took off 3 bases at V and 8 bases at J, with 16 bases between the two ends. The CDR3 consists of 15 residues. In germline, CDR1 is MNHEY, CDR2 SMNVEV (reference sequence). CDR3 in amino acids: CASSFGRARGEKLFF. For the CDR3, the DNA is TGTGCCAGCAGTTTTGGGAGGGCGCGGGGGGAAAAACTGTTTTTT.

J is TRBJ2-7 and V is TRBV5-1; TRBD2 matches 9 bases. This CDR3 contains 15 residues. Germline V gene data show CDR1 as SGHRS and CDR2 as YFSETQ. Trimming took 4 bases from V and 5 from J; bases not matched to a gene: 10. The CDR3 here is CASSPIRTSVNEQYF. The CDR3 DNA sequence: TGCGCCAGCAGCCCTATCAGGACTAGCGTGAACGAGCAGTACTTC.

As regards this clone: An end of the junction does not agree with germline; a read error may underlie this. Other nucleotide sequences in the sample specify the same CDR3. The chain combines TRBV14 with TRBJ2-7; 8 positions match TRBD1. Germline V gives CDR1 SGHDN, CDR2 FVKESK. The CDR3 length is 14 residues. CDR3 nucleotide sequence: TGTGCCAGCAGCCACCGGACAGGGCGGGACGAGCAATACTTC. It yields the protein CASSHRTGRDEQYF.

The rearrangement uses TRBV19 and TRBJ2-3; 11 bases map to TRBD2. V lost 8 bases to trimming and J lost 2 bases; unmatched junction nucleotides: 3. Germline V gives CDR1 LNHDA, CDR2 SQIVND (reference sequence). The CDR3 is 14 amino acids. The CDR3 DNA follows: TGTGCCAGTGGTAGCGGGAGGGTCACAGATACGCAGTATTTT. It specifies CASGSGRVTDTQYF.

This clone was detected once. The chain is built from TRBV11-2 and TRBJ2-3; 9 bases are a match to TRBD2. The CDR3 runs to 19 residues. Trimming cost V 2 bases and J 6 bases; bases outside gene matches: 18. Germline V gene data show CDR1 as SGHAT and CDR2 as FQNNGV. The CDR3 region is CASSLNPSGGLFSTDTQYF. In nucleotides, the CDR3 is TGTGCCAGCAGCTTAAACCCCAGCGGGGGGCTTTTCTCTACGGATACGCAGTATTTT.

The chain recombines TRBV28 with TRBJ1-3; 7 bases are shared with TRBD1. The V gene end was trimmed by 6 bases and the J gene end by 4 bases; junction bases not matched to a gene: 12. Germline values: CDR1 MDHEN, CDR2 SYDVKM. CDR3 length: 16 amino acids. The CDR3 loop is CASSPRQGLGGNTIYF. The CDR3 DNA is TGTGCCAGCAGCCCTAGACAGGGTTTAGGAGGAAACACCATATATTTT.

The chain recombines TRBV6-1 with TRBJ2-5; 12 bases are shared with TRBD2. There are 14 residues in the CDR3. Germline assignment: CDR1 MNHNS and CDR2 SASEGT. V shed 5 bases and J 4 bases; nucleotides not matched to a gene: 2. The CDR3 protein is CASSQGLAGETQYF. CDR3 bases: TGTGCCAGCAGTCAGGGACTAGCGGGAGAGACCCAGTACTTC.